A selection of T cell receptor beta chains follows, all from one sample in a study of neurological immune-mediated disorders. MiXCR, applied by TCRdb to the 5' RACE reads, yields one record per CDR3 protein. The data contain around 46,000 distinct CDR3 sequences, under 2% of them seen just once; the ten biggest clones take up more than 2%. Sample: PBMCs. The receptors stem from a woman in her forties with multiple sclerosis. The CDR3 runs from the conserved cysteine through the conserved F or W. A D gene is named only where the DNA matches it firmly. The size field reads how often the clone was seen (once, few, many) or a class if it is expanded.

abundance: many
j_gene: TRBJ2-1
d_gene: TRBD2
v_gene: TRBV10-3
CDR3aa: CASARLAGGEDEQFF
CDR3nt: TGTGCCTCCGCTCGACTAGCGGGGGGGGAGGATGAGCAGTTCTTC

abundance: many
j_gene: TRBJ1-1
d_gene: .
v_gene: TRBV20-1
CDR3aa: CSAIQGTNTEAFF
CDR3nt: TGCAGTGCCATACAGGGCACGAACACTGAAGCTTTCTTT

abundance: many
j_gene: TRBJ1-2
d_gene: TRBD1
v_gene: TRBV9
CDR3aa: CASSPGTGVIYGYTF
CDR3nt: TGTGCCAGCAGCCCCGGGACAGGCGTTATCTATGGCTACACCTTC

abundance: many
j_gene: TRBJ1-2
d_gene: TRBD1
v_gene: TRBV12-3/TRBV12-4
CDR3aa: CASSPDRGYGYTF
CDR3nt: TGTGCCAGCAGTCCTGACAGGGGCTATGGCTACACCTTC

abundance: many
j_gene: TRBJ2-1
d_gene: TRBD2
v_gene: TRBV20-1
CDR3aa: CSAGPSGGNEQFF
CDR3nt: TGCAGTGCCGGCCCTAGCGGGGGGAATGAGCAGTTCTTC

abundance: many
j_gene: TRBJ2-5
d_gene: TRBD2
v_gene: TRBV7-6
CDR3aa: CASSSLTSGQETQYF
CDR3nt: TGTGCCAGCAGCTCACTTACTAGCGGCCAAGAGACCCAGTACTTC

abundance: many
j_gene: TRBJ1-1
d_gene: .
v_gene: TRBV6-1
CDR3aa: CASSEFRGTAFF
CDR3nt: TGTGCCAGCAGTGAGTTCAGGGGAACGGCTTTCTTT

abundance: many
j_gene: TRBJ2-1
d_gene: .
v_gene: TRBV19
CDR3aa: CASSLQGLPLEQFF
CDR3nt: TGTGCCAGTAGTCTCCAGGGCCTCCCCCTAGAGCAGTTCTTC

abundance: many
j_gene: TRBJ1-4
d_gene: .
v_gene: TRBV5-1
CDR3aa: CASSLNGEKLFF
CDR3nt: TGCGCCAGCAGCTTGAACGGTGAAAAACTGTTTTTT

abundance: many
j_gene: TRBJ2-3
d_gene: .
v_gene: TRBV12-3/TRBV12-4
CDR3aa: CASGYPGPWGTDTQYF
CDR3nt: TGTGCCAGCGGTTATCCGGGGCCGTGGGGCACAGATACGCAGTATTTT

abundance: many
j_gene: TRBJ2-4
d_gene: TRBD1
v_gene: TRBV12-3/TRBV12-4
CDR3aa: CASSSPGTEDIQYF
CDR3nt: TGTGCCAGCAGTTCCCCCGGGACAGAAGACATTCAGTACTTC

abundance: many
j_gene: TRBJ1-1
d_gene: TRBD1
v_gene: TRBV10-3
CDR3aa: CAITTGQGNTEAFF
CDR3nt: TGTGCCATCACCACGGGACAGGGTAACACTGAAGCTTTCTTT

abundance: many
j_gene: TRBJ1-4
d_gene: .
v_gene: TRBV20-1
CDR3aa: CSAWGRANEKLFF
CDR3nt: TGCAGTGCTTGGGGACGGGCTAATGAAAAACTGTTTTTT

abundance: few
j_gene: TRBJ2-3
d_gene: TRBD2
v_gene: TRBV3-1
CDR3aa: CASSQEDGLADTDTQYF
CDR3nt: TGTGCCAGCAGCCAAGAGGACGGACTAGCGGACACAGATACGCAGTATTTT

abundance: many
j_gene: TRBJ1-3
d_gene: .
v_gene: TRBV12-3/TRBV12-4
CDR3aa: CASSYGRFSGNTIYF
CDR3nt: TGTGCCAGCAGTTATGGACGGTTTTCTGGAAACACCATATATTTT

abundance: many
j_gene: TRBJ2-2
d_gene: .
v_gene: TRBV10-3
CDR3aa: CAIGTGGPGELFF
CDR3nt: TGTGCCATCGGGACCGGAGGACCCGGGGAGCTGTTTTTT

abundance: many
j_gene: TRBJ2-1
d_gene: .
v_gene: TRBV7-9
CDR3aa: CASSLAGGPYNEQFF
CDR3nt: TGTGCCAGCAGCTTAGCGGGGGGGCCCTACAATGAGCAGTTCTTC

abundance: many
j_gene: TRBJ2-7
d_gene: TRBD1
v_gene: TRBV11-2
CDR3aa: CASSSDRVYEQYF
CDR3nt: TGTGCCAGCAGCTCCGACAGGGTTTACGAGCAGTACTTC

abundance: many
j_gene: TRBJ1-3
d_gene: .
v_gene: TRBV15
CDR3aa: CATSRERRGLEGDSGNTIYF
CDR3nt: TGTGCCACCAGCAGAGAGCGACGTGGTCTCGAGGGCGACTCTGGAAACACCATATATTTT

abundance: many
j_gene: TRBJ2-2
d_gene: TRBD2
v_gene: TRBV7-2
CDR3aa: CASSFGGVNTGELFF
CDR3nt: TGTGCCAGCAGCTTCGGGGGGGTAAACACCGGGGAGCTGTTTTTT

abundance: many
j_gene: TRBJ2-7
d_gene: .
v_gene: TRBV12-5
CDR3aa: CASARDTFYEQYF
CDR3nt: TGTGCTAGTGCTCGGGACACTTTCTACGAGCAGTACTTC

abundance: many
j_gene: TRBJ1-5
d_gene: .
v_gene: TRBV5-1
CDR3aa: CASSEGPGQPQHF
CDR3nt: TGCGCCAGCAGCGAGGGTCCTGGTCAGCCCCAGCATTTT

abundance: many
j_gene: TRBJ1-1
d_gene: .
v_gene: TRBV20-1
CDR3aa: CSAFTGLVAEAFF
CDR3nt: TGCAGTGCTTTCACAGGGTTGGTTGCTGAAGCTTTCTTT

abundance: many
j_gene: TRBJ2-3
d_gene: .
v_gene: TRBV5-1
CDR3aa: CASSLDRATDTQYF
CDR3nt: TGCGCCAGCAGCTTGGACAGGGCCACAGATACGCAGTATTTT

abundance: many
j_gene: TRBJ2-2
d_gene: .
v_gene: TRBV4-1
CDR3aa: CASSEGSGELFF
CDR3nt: TGCGCCAGCAGTGAAGGTTCCGGGGAGCTGTTTTTT

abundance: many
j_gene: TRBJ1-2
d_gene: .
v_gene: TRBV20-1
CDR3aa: CSARAWQGMGLSYGYTF
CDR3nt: TGCAGTGCTAGAGCCTGGCAGGGGATGGGCCTTTCCTATGGCTACACCTTC

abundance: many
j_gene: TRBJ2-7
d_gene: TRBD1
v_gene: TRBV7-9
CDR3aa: CASSLWDRGAEQYF
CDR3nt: TGTGCCAGCAGCCTCTGGGACAGGGGGGCCGAGCAGTACTTC

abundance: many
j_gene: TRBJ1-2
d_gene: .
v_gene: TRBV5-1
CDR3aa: CASRTLLRDNYGYTF
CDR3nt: TGCGCCAGCAGAACCCTACTCCGGGACAACTATGGCTACACCTTC

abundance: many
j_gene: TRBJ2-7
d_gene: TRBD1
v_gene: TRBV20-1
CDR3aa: CSASPTGVSDEQYF
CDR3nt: TGCAGTGCTTCTCCTACAGGGGTGAGCGACGAGCAGTACTTC

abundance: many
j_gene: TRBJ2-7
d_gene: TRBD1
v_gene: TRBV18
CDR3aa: CASSPGDRAPRAYEQYF
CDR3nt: TGTGCCAGCTCCCCGGGTGACAGGGCCCCTCGGGCCTACGAGCAGTACTTC

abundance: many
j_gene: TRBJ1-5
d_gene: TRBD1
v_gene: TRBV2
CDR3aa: CASSVGQGAGNQPQHF
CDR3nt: TGTGCCAGCAGTGTCGGACAGGGGGCAGGTAATCAGCCCCAGCATTTT

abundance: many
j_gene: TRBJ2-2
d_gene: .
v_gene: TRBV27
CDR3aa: CASSLSSGSTGELFF
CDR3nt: TGTGCCAGCAGTTTATCGTCGGGGAGCACCGGGGAGCTGTTTTTT

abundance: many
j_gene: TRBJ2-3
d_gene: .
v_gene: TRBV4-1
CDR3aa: CASSQKAPSTDTQYF
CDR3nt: TGCGCCAGCAGCCAAAAGGCCCCTAGCACAGATACGCAGTATTTT

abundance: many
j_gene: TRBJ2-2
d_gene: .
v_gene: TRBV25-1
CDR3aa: CAVGSGETGELFF
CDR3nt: TGTGCCGTTGGGTCAGGGGAAACCGGGGAGCTGTTTTTT

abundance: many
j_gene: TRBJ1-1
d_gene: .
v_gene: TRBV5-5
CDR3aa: CASSFGGLNTEAFF
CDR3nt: TGTGCCAGCAGCTTTGGGGGCCTGAACACTGAAGCTTTCTTT

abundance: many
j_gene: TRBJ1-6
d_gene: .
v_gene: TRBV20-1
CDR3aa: CSAARTVPNSPLHF
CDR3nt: TGCAGTGCTGCTAGGACAGTCCCCAATTCACCCCTCCACTTT

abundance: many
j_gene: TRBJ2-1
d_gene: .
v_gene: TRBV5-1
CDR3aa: CASSSIGGRRGSYNEQFF
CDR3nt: TGCGCCAGCAGTAGCATTGGGGGAAGGAGGGGATCCTACAATGAGCAGTTCTTC

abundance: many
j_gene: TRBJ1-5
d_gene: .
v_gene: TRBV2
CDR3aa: CASSLQGGSQPQHF
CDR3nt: TGTGCCAGCAGCCTACAGGGAGGGAGTCAGCCCCAGCATTTT

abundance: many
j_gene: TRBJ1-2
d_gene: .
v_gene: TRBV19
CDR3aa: CASIGRPGRLIAGGYTF
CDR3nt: TGTGCCAGTATAGGTAGGCCCGGGAGGCTCATTGCTGGTGGCTACACCTTC

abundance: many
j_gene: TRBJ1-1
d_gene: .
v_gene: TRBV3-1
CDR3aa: CASSQGSEAFF
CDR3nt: TGTGCCAGCAGCCAGGGGTCTGAAGCTTTCTTT

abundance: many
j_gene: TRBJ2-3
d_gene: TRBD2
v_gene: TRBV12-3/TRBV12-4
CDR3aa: CASSLRVGTSGITDTQYF
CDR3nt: TGTGCCAGCAGTTTACGAGTAGGGACTAGCGGGATCACAGATACGCAGTATTTT

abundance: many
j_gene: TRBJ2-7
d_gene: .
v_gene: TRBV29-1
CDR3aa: CSVVHRSSYEQYF
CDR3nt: TGCAGCGTTGTACACAGGTCCTCCTACGAGCAGTACTTC

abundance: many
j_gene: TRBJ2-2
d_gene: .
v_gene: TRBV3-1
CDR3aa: CASSQGGDSGELFF
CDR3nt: TGTGCCAGCAGCCAAGGTGGGGATTCCGGGGAGCTGTTTTTT

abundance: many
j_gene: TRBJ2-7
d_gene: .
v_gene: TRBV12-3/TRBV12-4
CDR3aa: CASSPTTSYEQYF
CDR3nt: TGTGCCAGCAGCCCGACCACCTCCTACGAGCAGTACTTC